The 30 T cell receptor beta chains in this list originate from one sample, sequenced in a study of T cell responses to AZD1222 COVID-19 vaccine (dated by TCRdb to the early 2020s). The time point label, as the study defines it: about 28 days (+/-7) after the second vaccine dose. Preparation of the library involved the immunoSEQ multiplex PCR assay. Not all clones reach the TCRdb copy of this immuneACCESS table, which keeps in-frame sequences only. Checked studies attribute under half of the gap to unresolved V genes and leave the rest unexplained. This sample is represented by some 130,000 clones; 70% to 90% of them were singletons. Jointly, the top ten make up 4.5% to 7% of the sample. Sequences were derived from peripheral blood, sampled 28 days after the second AZD1222 dose. Receptor source: an adult who received the AZD1222 COVID-19 vaccine.

This clone was picked up a small number of times. V is TRBV5-1 and J is TRBJ2-3, with 12 bases that match TRBD2. The J segment lost 5 bases and the V segment lost 5 bases, leaving 9 bases of the junction unmatched. There are 16 residues in the CDR3. The V gene's germline CDR1 is SGHRS and CDR2 YFSETQ. CDR3 bases: TGCGCCAGCAGGGATTCTAGCGGGGGGGCTCAAGATACGCAGTATTTT. Translating gives CASRDSSGGAQDTQYF.

The chain joins TRBV7-2 to TRBJ2-5; 11 bases align to TRBD1. Unmatched junction bases numbered 8, after V lost 5 bases and J lost 6 bases. The CDR3 spans 15 residues. Looked up from germline, CDR1 is SGHTA and CDR2 is FQGNSA. CDR3 sequence (DNA): TGTGCCAGCAGCACAAAGGGACAGGGGGGGAAGACCCAGTACTTC. This encodes CASSTKGQGGKTQYF. Looking up the rest from reference TRBV7-2 and TRBJ2-5 gives the full variable domain: GAGVSQSPSNKVTEKGKDVELRCDPISGHTALYWYRQSLGQGLEFLIYFQGNSAPDKSGLPSDRFSAERTGGSVSTLTIQRTQQEDSAVYLCASSTKGQGGKTQYFGPGTRLLVL.

The chain is built from TRBV15 and TRBJ2-5; D unclear. Germline values: CDR1 LNHNV, CDR2 YYDKDF (reference sequence). CDR3 length: 16 residues. V was cut by 1 base and J by 2 bases, with 14 bases left in between. The CDR3 nucleotides are TGTGCCACCAGCAGAGCAGTCAGACTGTCACAAGAGACCCAGTACTTC. Residues: CATSRAVRLSQETQYF.

The rearrangement links TRBV10-2 to TRBJ2-3, with unresolved D. V was trimmed by 6 bases and J by 2 bases, leaving 9 bases between them. The CDR3 totals 13 residues. Germline CDR1 is WSHSY and CDR2 is SAAADI. In DNA form, the CDR3 reads TGCGCCAGCAGAGAGCAGCACACAGATACGCAGTATTTT. Translating it yields CASREQHTDTQYF.

The genes are TRBV9 and TRBJ2-2; 10 bases line up with TRBD2. CDR1 SGDLS and CDR2 YYNGEE come from the germline V gene. The V segment lost 0 bases and the J segment 7 bases; nucleotides outside the gene matches: 9. The CDR3 is made up of 17 amino acids. DNA for the CDR3: TGTGCCAGCAGCGTAGTCAGCGGGGGGGCCGGAGGCGGGGAGCTGTTTTTT. Translated: CASSVVSGGAGGGELFF.

J is TRBJ2-5 and V is TRBV7-8; no clear D gene. Per the germline V gene, CDR1 is SGHVS and CDR2 is FQNEAQ. Deletions cut 1 base from V and 4 bases from J, with 7 bases between. The CDR3 has 13 residues. CDR3 DNA sequence: TGTGCCAGCAGCTTAGGAGGTCGAGAGACCCAGTACTTC. Its translation is CASSLGGRETQYF.

In its sample, this clone was seen once. This sequence joins TRBV7-9 and TRBJ2-7; no firm D call. CDR1 is SEHNR, CDR2 FQNEAQ, per germline (reference sequence). With 3 bases removed from V and 3 bases from J, the gap between germline ends came to 6 bases. The CDR3 has 12 amino acids. CDR3 sequence (DNA): TGTGCCAGCAGCTTTCAGATCTACGAGCAGTACTTC. This codes for CASSFQIYEQYF.

This sequence joins TRBV5-1 and TRBJ2-7, with a weak D call TRBD2 (7 bases). The V gene's germline CDR1 is SGHRS and CDR2 YFSETQ. Between the trimmed V and J ends, which lost 4 bases and 3 bases, there was a span of 17 bases. The CDR3 length is 15 residues. The CDR3: CASSGGAALDYEQYF. In DNA form, the CDR3 reads TGCGCCAGCAGCGGGGGGGCAGCCCTTGACTACGAGCAGTACTTC.

The chain has TRBV27 and TRBJ1-6; TRBD1 is a possible D gene (5 bases). V was shortened by 7 bases and J by 7 bases, with 14 bases between the two germline ends. The CDR3 runs to 14 residues. CDR1 and CDR2 (germline): MNHEY, SMNVEV (reference sequence). The CDR3 loop is CASTSGARNSPLHF. In DNA, the CDR3 is TGTGCCAGCACCTCTGGGGCTAGAAATTCACCCCTCCACTTT.

This clone was observed once. The chain is built from TRBV2 and TRBJ1-2; D ambiguous. V lost 7 bases to trimming and J lost 8 bases, with 17 bases between them. The CDR3 spans 13 residues. Germline V gives CDR1 SNHLY, CDR2 FYNNEI. CDR3 region: CASTPVRENGYTF. The CDR3 DNA follows: TGTGCCAGCACCCCGGTGAGGGAAAACGGCTACACCTTC.

This chain uses TRBV30 with TRBJ2-3; 8 bases fit TRBD1. The germline gives CDR1 GTSNPN, CDR2 SVGIG (reference sequence). The junction had 8 bases not matched to a gene; V was cut back by 4 bases and J by 2 bases. This CDR3 has 15 amino acids. The CDR3 spells CAWTRTGSLTDTQYF. The CDR3 coding sequence is TGTGCCTGGACTCGGACAGGGTCTCTCACAGATACGCAGTATTTT.

The chain couples TRBV28 to TRBJ1-5; D is ambiguous. CDR3 length: 13 residues. CDR1 and CDR2 from the germline V gene are MDHEN and SYDVKM. V was cut by 6 bases and J by 0 bases, with 6 bases left in between. The CDR3 region is CASRASSNQPQHF. The CDR3 DNA reads as TGTGCCAGCAGGGCCTCTAGCAATCAGCCCCAGCATTTT.

The table lists this clone with a few counts. The chain joins TRBV30 to TRBJ1-1, with a weak D call TRBD1 (5 bases). Trimming stripped 0 bases from V and 3 bases from J, with 23 bases between. The CDR3 extends over 18 amino acids. Germline-derived CDR1 and CDR2 are GTSNPN and SVGIG (reference sequence). The CDR3 DNA sequence: TGTGCCTGGAGTGTCCATTGGGGGGAATGGGTACTCGACACTGAAGCTTTCTTT. Amino acid sequence: CAWSVHWGEWVLDTEAFF.

The table lists this clone with a few counts. The rearrangement links TRBV27 to TRBJ1-6; D unclear. Germline V lookup: CDR1 MNHEY, CDR2 SMNVEV (reference sequence). The CDR3 runs to 14 residues. V lost 3 bases, J lost 6 bases, and 9 bases lay in between. In DNA, the CDR3 is TGTGCCAGCAGTTTCTACTTGGGTAATTCACCCCTCCACTTT. It yields the protein CASSFYLGNSPLHF.

The rearrangement joins TRBV19 to TRBJ1-5, with D possibly TRBD1 on 6 matching bases. This CDR3 comprises 15 residues. V was cut by 7 bases and J by 10 bases, with 23 bases left in between. Germline V gene lookup returns CDR1 LNHDA and CDR2 SQIVND (reference sequence). The CDR3 nucleotides are TGTGCCAGTATGGAGGGGGACCATCGGAGGAAACCCCAGCATTTT. Translation: CASMEGDHRRKPQHF.

V gene TRBV7-2 combines with J gene TRBJ1-6, with D perhaps matching TRBD1 (6 bases). This CDR3 comprises 15 residues. CDR1 is SGHTA and CDR2 is FQGNSA in the germline V gene. V was trimmed by 8 bases and J by 7 bases, leaving 18 bases between them. The DNA of the CDR3 is TGTGCCAGCGGGGCGGCCGGGACACAAAATTCACCCCTCCACTTT. Residues: CASGAAGTQNSPLHF. The whole variable domain, remainder taken from reference TRBV7-2 and TRBJ1-6, is GAGVSQSPSNKVTEKGKDVELRCDPISGHTALYWYRQSLGQGLEFLIYFQGNSAPDKSGLPSDRFSAERTGGSVSTLTIQRTQQEDSAVYLCASGAAGTQNSPLHFGNGTRLTVT.

DNA of the CDR3: TGTGCCAGCAGCTTGGCGGGACAGGCCATGAACACTGAAGCTTTCTTT. Translation gives CASSLAGQAMNTEAFF. J is TRBJ1-1 and V is TRBV5-4, with 8 bases lining up with TRBD1. CDR3 length: 16 residues. Germline CDR1 SGHNT, CDR2 YYREEE (reference sequence). V gave up 0 bases and J gave up 0 bases; unmatched junction bases: 4.

The chain joins TRBV10-3 to TRBJ1-2, with D unresolved. The germline V gene has CDR1 ENHRY and CDR2 SYGVKD. This CDR3 has 12 amino acids. Deletions cut 2 bases from V and 8 bases from J, with 9 bases between. In DNA form, the CDR3 reads TGTGCCATCAGTGAGAGTGGTGGGGGCTACACCTTC. Amino acids: CAISESGGGYTF.

The chain couples TRBV12-3 or TRBV12-4 to TRBJ1-2, with D perhaps matching TRBD1 (5 bases). Deletions cut 8 bases from V and 5 bases from J, with 9 bases between. This CDR3 region has 11 residues. CDR3 DNA sequence: TGTGCCAGCGGAGGGGAGTATGGCTACACCTTC. Its translation is CASGGEYGYTF.

The chain carries TRBV9 and TRBJ1-4, with D unresolved. V shed 2 bases and J shed 0 bases, with 5 bases lying between them. This CDR3 contains 14 residues. From germline, CDR1 is SGDLS and CDR2 YYNGEE. CDR3 nucleotide sequence: TGTGCCAGCAGCGTGGACCCAACTAATGAAAAACTGTTTTTT. Protein sequence: CASSVDPTNEKLFF.

The rearrangement uses TRBV2 and TRBJ2-3, with 12 bases matching TRBD2. The CDR3 has 17 amino acids. Unmatched junction bases numbered 3, after V lost 1 base and J lost 1 base. Germline loops: CDR1 SNHLY, CDR2 FYNNEI. DNA of the CDR3: TGTGCCAGCAGTGAAGGGACTAGCGGGATCGGCACAGATACGCAGTATTTT. It translates to CASSEGTSGIGTDTQYF.

The CDR3 nucleotides are TGTGCCAGCAGTCCCCTGGCAAGCTCGAACACCGGGGAGCTGTTTTTT. Amino acid sequence: CASSPLASSNTGELFF. This chain connects TRBV7-8 to TRBJ2-2; D gene ambiguous. The germline V gene has CDR1 SGHVS and CDR2 FQNEAQ. The CDR3 has 16 residues. The germline V and J ends were trimmed by 6 bases and 0 bases, with 14 bases remaining between them.

The J gene is TRBJ1-2, the V gene TRBV19; 9 bases are shared with TRBD1. The CDR3 length is 14 residues. The trim removed 5 bases at V and 3 bases at J, leaving 4 bases unmatched. The germline V gene has CDR1 LNHDA and CDR2 SQIVND (reference sequence). CDR3 sequence (DNA): TGTGCCAGTAGTGAACAGGGGGCTGACTATGGCTACACCTTC. This translates into CASSEQGADYGYTF.

This clone was counted only a few times. The genes are TRBV7-2 and TRBJ1-2; 8 bases map to TRBD1. Germline CDR1 and CDR2: SGHTA and FQGNSA. The CDR3 sequence is 15 residues long. The V segment lost 5 bases and the J segment 8 bases; nucleotides outside the gene matches: 13. The CDR3 nucleotides read TGTGCCAGCAGCGGATCCGGGACAGGCGAAGGCGGCTACACCTTC. The encoded protein is CASSGSGTGEGGYTF.

CDR3 residues: CASTPTGRGHSPLHF. The CDR3 DNA reads TGTGCCAGCACCCCTACAGGCCGAGGTCATTCACCCCTCCACTTT. The chain is built from TRBV27 and TRBJ1-6, with D perhaps matching TRBD1 (5 bases). Germline V gene lookup returns CDR1 MNHEY and CDR2 SMNVEV (reference sequence). With 7 bases removed from V and 8 bases from J, the gap between germline ends came to 18 bases. This CDR3 spans 15 amino acids.

This chain uses TRBV4-1 with TRBJ1-1, with 10 positions matching TRBD1. Germline CDR1 reads MGHRA; CDR2 reads YSYEKL. Losses at the gene ends were 6 bases for V and 4 bases for J; bases not matched to a gene: 11. CDR3 length equals 16 residues. CDR3 region: CASRAGDRGLGTEAFF. The CDR3 bases are TGCGCCAGCAGGGCTGGAGACAGGGGGCTTGGCACTGAAGCTTTCTTT.

The chain links TRBV30 to TRBJ1-1; possibly TRBD1 for D (6 bases). The ends were cut back, 0 bases at V and 0 bases at J, with 17 bases in the middle. This CDR3 has 17 residues. Germline-derived CDR1 and CDR2 are GTSNPN and SVGIG (reference sequence). CDR3 sequence (DNA): TGTGCCTGGAGTGTAGGGCGGGCCAGGGGAATGAACACTGAAGCTTTCTTT. Translating it yields CAWSVGRARGMNTEAFF.

The chain joins TRBV18 to TRBJ1-1, with a possible D match to TRBD1 (5 bases). V shed 4 bases and J shed 1 base, with 13 bases lying between them. Germline loops: CDR1 KGHSH, CDR2 LQKENI. CDR3 length: 15 residues. This CDR3 reads CASSQTGTANTEAFF. In DNA form, the CDR3 reads TGTGCCAGCTCACAAACCGGGACGGCGAACACTGAAGCTTTCTTT.

V usage is TRBV5-5 and J usage is TRBJ2-3; 11 bases match TRBD2. The CDR3 is 19 residues long. Germline CDR1 reads SGHKS; CDR2 reads YYEKEE (reference sequence). Losses at the gene ends were 1 base for V and 2 bases for J; bases not matched to a gene: 12. The CDR3 reads CASSLSAVGLADYTDTQYF. The CDR3 nucleotides are TGTGCCAGCAGCTTGAGTGCCGTGGGACTAGCGGACTACACAGATACGCAGTATTTT.

The chain has TRBV28 and TRBJ1-2, with TRBD1 matching 8 bases. The CDR3 contains 18 residues. Trimming took 7 bases from V and 7 from J; bases not matched to a gene: 23. Germline CDR1 reads MDHEN; CDR2 reads SYDVKM. For the CDR3, the DNA is TGTGCCAGCACCCCACTTGAGGCAGGGGGCTTGAATCGTGGTGGCTACACCTTC. Translating gives CASTPLEAGGLNRGGYTF.